The 18 T cell receptor beta chains presented below share a single source sample, sequenced in a study of T cells in Graves' hyperthyroidism and ophthalmopathy. The TCR beta CDR3 regions underwent amplification using RNA transcripts as the source. Initially, a first-round RT-PCR of the TCR CDR3 employed the HTBI primer set. Each CDR3 protein gets one entry after TCRdb re-called the multiplex PCR reads with MiXCR. This sample has 660,000 or so distinct CDR3 sequences, with roughly 20% found just once. The sample taken for sequencing was blood. The source of these receptors is a man aged 25 to 45 with Graves' ophthalmopathy.

V gene TRBV2 combines with J gene TRBJ2-7, with D perhaps assigned TRBD1 or TRBD2 (5 bases each). V lost 2 bases and J lost 7, with 18 bases in between. Germline loops: CDR1 SNHLY, CDR2 FYNNEI. The CDR3 covers 15 residues. DNA of the CDR3: TGTGCCAGCAGTGAAACCGGGACGGGTAGAGGGGAGCAGTACTTC. It is translated as CASSETGTGRGEQYF.

This clonotype was detected only a few times. The V gene is TRBV4-2, the J gene TRBJ2-6; TRBD1 aligns across 7 bases. Unmatched junction bases numbered 1, after V lost 0 bases and J lost 2 bases. The CDR3 length is 16 residues. Germline V CDR1 and CDR2: LGHNA, YNFKEQ. The CDR3 nucleotides read TGTGCCAGCAGCCAAGAGGACAGGACTGGGGCCAACGTCCTGACTTTC. Amino acids: CASSQEDRTGANVLTF.

This clonotype was counted at least ten times. J is TRBJ1-2 and V is TRBV4-1; unclear D gene. This CDR3 is 14 amino acids long. V was cut by 0 bases and J by 8 bases, with 13 bases left in between. Germline values: CDR1 MGHRA, CDR2 YSYEKL. DNA of the CDR3: TGCGCCAGCAGCCAAGAGCTGGGAGCAAGAGGCTACACCTTC. Protein: CASSQELGARGYTF.

This clonotype was counted many times. The J gene is TRBJ2-1, the V gene TRBV19; D might be TRBD1 or TRBD2, each matching 5 bases. Trimming cost V 4 bases and J 3 bases, with 19 bases left between them. This CDR3 has 17 residues. Germline CDR1 is LNHDA and CDR2 is SQIVND (reference sequence). In DNA, the CDR3 is TGTGCCAGTAGTAGGGGCGGGCTAGAGAGGTACTACAATGAGCAGTTCTTC. This gives the protein CASSRGGLERYYNEQFF.

The J gene is TRBJ2-5, the V gene TRBV2; a weak D match, TRBD1 (6 bases). Germline CDR1 and CDR2: SNHLY and FYNNEI. Trimming took 6 bases from V and 2 from J, leaving 13 bases between them. This CDR3 has 14 amino acids. The CDR3 reads CASRDSRGQETQYF. The CDR3 DNA sequence: TGTGCCAGCAGGGACAGCCGAGGTCAAGAGACCCAGTACTTC. The complete variable domain, with remaining parts taken from reference TRBV2 and TRBJ2-5, reads EPEVTQTPSHQVTQMGQEVILRCVPISNHLYFYWYRQILGQKVEFLVSFYNNEISEKSEIFDDQFSVERPDGSNFTLKIRSTKLEDSAMYFCASRDSRGQETQYFGPGTRLLVL.

This clonotype was picked up a small number of times. The chain recombines TRBV10-3 with TRBJ2-3; 9 nucleotides align to TRBD2. The V gene's germline CDR1 is ENHRY and CDR2 SYGVKD. The CDR3 loop spans 17 amino acids. With V trimmed by 4 bases and J by 5 bases, 13 bases remained unmatched. The CDR3 coding sequence is TGTGCCATCAGTGCATTGGTAGCGGGAGTTGGCGGAGATACGCAGTATTTT. This gives the protein CAISALVAGVGGDTQYF.

There are many counts of this clonotype. V gene TRBV28 combines with J gene TRBJ2-5; no reliable D call. The germline V gene encodes CDR1 MDHEN and CDR2 SYDVKM. This CDR3 comprises 14 residues. The V and J ends lost 1 base and 5 bases respectively, with 11 bases between them. The DNA of the CDR3 is TGTGCCAGCAGTTTATTGAAAGAGGACGAGACCCAGTACTTC. It translates to CASSLLKEDETQYF.

V and J are TRBV6-2 or TRBV6-3 and TRBJ1-5, with D maybe TRBD1 (6 bases). Germline-derived CDR1 and CDR2 are MNHEY and SVGEGT. V was clipped by 4 bases and J by 0 bases, with 13 bases between them. The CDR3 totals 16 residues. CDR3 sequence: CASSLGGANSNQPQHF. The CDR3 coding sequence is TGTGCCAGCAGTTTAGGGGGGGCTAATAGCAATCAGCCCCAGCATTTT.

This clonotype was seen only a few times. J is TRBJ1-3 and V is TRBV30, with 8 bases matching TRBD1. Germline-derived CDR1 and CDR2 are GTSNPN and SVGIG (reference sequence). The junction had 8 bases not matched to a gene; V was cut back by 1 base and J by 0 bases. The CDR3 length is 17 residues. CDR3 DNA sequence: TGTGCCTGGAGTGCGGGGACAGGAAGGATCTCTGGAAACACCATATATTTT. Its protein is CAWSAGTGRISGNTIYF.

This clonotype has a count of ten or more. The rearrangement links TRBV20-1 to TRBJ1-2; 9 nucleotides match TRBD1. Per the germline V gene, CDR1 is DFQATT and CDR2 is SNEGSKA (reference sequence). Trimming at V came to 6 bases and at J to 4 bases, leaving 9 bases not matched to a gene. The CDR3 runs to 14 residues. The CDR3 DNA reads as TGCAGTGCCCTAAGGACAGGGGAGAGCTATGGCTACACCTTC. Protein: CSALRTGESYGYTF.

This clonotype came up many times. The chain recombines TRBV12-3 or TRBV12-4 with TRBJ2-2, with 7 bases aligning to TRBD1. The CDR3 has 15 amino acids. The junction had 5 bases not matched to a gene; V was cut back by 3 bases and J by 4 bases. The DNA of the CDR3 is TGTGCCAGCAGTTTCCCGACAGGGTCCACCGGGGAGCTGTTTTTT. Amino acids: CASSFPTGSTGELFF.

The chain recombines TRBV3-1 with TRBJ1-5, with D possibly being TRBD1 (5 bases). The CDR3 covers 15 residues. The V end was cut by 0 bases, the J end by 4 bases, with 10 bases between. CDR1 is LGHDT, CDR2 YNNKEL, per germline (reference sequence). The CDR3 region has the DNA TGTGCCAGCAGCCAAGATCGGTGGGGGAATCAGCCCCAGCATTTT. Its translation is CASSQDRWGNQPQHF.

This clonotype was observed at least ten times. V is TRBV28 and J is TRBJ1-1; TRBD1 matches at 8 bases. Looked up from germline, CDR1 is MDHEN and CDR2 is SYDVKM. V was pared by 3 bases and J by 0 bases, with 9 bases of the junction left unmatched. CDR3 length: 17 amino acids. The CDR3 loop reads CASSLVQGGSLNTEAFF. The CDR3 coding sequence is TGTGCCAGCAGTTTGGTACAGGGGGGTTCCCTGAACACTGAAGCTTTCTTT.

This clonotype was seen ten or more times. CDR3 nucleotides: TGTGCCAGCTCACCACTCGCCGCGAACACTGAAGCTTTCTTT. Translation: CASSPLAANTEAFF. The genes are TRBV18 and TRBJ1-1; D not certain. CDR1 and CDR2 from the germline V gene are KGHSH and LQKENI. The germline V and J ends were trimmed by 1 base and 1 base, with 7 bases remaining between them. The CDR3 totals 14 residues.

This chain uses TRBV30 with TRBJ1-6; D is undetermined. The V gene lost 2 bases and the J gene lost 4 bases, with 12 bases spanning the gap. Germline CDR1 GTSNPN, CDR2 SVGIG (reference sequence). The CDR3 spans 15 residues. The CDR3: CAWSTASPYNSPLHF. CDR3 DNA: TGTGCCTGGAGTACAGCGTCCCCTTATAATTCACCCCTCCACTTT.

J is TRBJ1-2 and V is TRBV6-1; D gene ambiguous. The CDR3 has 14 amino acids. V lost 5 bases and J 6 bases, leaving 16 bases between the germline ends. Looked up from germline, CDR1 is MNHNS and CDR2 is SASEGT. CDR3 sequence reads: CASSFGQGQDGYTF. In DNA, the CDR3 is TGTGCCAGCAGTTTCGGCCAAGGTCAGGATGGCTACACCTTC.

As concerns this clonotype: Relative to the germline gene, one junction end is altered; a read error may explain this. This sequence joins TRBV11-2 and TRBJ2-7, with TRBD2 matching over 9 bases. This CDR3 is built from 15 residues. The germline CDR1 and CDR2 sequences are SGHAT and FQNNGV. The CDR3 nucleotides read TGCGCCAGCAGCCAAGATTCTAGCGGGAAAGACGAGCAGTACTTC. It yields the protein CASSQDSSGKDEQYF. The complete variable domain, with remaining parts taken from reference TRBV11-2 and TRBJ2-7, reads EAGVAQSPRYKIIEKRQSVAFWCNPISGHATLYWYQQILGQGPKLLIQFQNNGVVDDSQLPKDRFSAERLKGVDSTLKIQPAKLEDSAVYLCASSQDSSGKDEQYFGPGTRLTVT.

The chain combines TRBV29-1 with TRBJ1-1; 10 bases match TRBD1. After removal of 5 bases from V and 7 bases from J, the junction contained 10 bases not matched to a gene. Germline CDR1 and CDR2: SQVTM and ANQGSEA. This CDR3 comprises 14 residues. CDR3 nucleotide sequence: TGCAGCGTTTCGAAGCGACAGGGGGCGAATGAAGCTTTCTTT. This codes for CSVSKRQGANEAFF.